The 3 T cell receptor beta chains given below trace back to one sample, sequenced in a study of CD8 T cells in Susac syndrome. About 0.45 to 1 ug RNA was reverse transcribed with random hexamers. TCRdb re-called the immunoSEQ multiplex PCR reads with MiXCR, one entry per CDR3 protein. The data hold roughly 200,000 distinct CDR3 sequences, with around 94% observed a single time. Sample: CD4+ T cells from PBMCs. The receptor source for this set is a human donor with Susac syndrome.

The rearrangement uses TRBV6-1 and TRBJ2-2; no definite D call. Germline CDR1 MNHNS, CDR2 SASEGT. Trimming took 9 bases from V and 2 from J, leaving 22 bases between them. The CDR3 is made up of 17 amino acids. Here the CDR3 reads CASYSLLRSRNTGELFF. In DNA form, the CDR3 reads TGTGCCAGTTACAGTTTACTTCGTTCCCGAAACACCGGGGAGCTGTTTTTT.

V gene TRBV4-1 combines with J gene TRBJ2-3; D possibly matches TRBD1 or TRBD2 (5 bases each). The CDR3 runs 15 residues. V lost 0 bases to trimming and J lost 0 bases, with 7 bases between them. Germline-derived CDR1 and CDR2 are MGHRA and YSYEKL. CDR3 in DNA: TGCGCCAGCAGCCAAGATTGGGGGAGCACAGATACGCAGTATTTT. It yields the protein CASSQDWGSTDTQYF.

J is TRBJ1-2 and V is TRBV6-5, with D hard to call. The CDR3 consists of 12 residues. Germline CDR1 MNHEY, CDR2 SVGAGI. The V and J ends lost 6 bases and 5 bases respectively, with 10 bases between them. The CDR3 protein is CASSSLWYGYTF. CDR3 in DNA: TGTGCCAGCAGCTCCTTGTGGTATGGCTACACCTTC.